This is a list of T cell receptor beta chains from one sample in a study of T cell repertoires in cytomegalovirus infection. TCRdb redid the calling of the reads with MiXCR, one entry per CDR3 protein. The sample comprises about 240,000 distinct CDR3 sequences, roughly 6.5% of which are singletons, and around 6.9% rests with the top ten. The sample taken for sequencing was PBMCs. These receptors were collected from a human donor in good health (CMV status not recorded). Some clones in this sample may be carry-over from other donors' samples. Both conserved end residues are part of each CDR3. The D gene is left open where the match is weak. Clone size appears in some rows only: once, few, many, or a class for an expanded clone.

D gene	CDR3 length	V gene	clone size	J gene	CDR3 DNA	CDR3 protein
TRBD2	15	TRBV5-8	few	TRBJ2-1	TGTGCCAGCAGCTTAGCGGGGTTTTCCTACAATGAGCAGTTCTTC	CASSLAGFSYNEQFF
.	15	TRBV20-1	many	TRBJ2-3	TGCAGTGCTAGAGATTGGGGCAGTAGCACAGATACGCAGTATTTT	CSARDWGSSTDTQYF
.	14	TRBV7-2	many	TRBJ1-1	TGTGCCAGCAGCTTAGCAGTAGGCGAAACTGAAGCTTTCTTT	CASSLAVGETEAFF
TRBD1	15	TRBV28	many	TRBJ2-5	TGTGCCAGCAGTTTAAGGGCAGGGGGAGTAGAGACCCAGTACTTC	CASSLRAGGVETQYF
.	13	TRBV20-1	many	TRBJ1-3	TGCAGTGCTAGAGATTTAGCCGGAAACACCATATATTTT	CSARDLAGNTIYF
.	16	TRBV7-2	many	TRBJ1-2	TGTGCCAGCAGCTTAGACGGAGGGAAACCTAACTATGGCTACACCTTC	CASSLDGGKPNYGYTF
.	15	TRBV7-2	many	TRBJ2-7	TGTGCCAGCAGCTTAGGTCCAGGGGGGTCCTACGAGCAGTACTTC	CASSLGPGGSYEQYF
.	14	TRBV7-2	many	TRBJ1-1	TGTGCCAGCAGAAGCGACAGGCTGAACACTGAAGCTTTCTTT	CASRSDRLNTEAFF
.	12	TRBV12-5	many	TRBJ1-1	TGTGCTAGTGGTTTGGCTTCCGCTGAAGCTTTCTTT	CASGLASAEAFF
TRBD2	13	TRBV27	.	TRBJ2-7	TGTGCCAGCTCAGCGGGGGGGAAGATGGAGCAGTACTTC	CASSAGGKMEQYF
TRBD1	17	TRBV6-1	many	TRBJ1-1	TGTGCCAGCAGCCTCGGACAGGGTGCCGGGAGCAGCACTGAAGCTTTCTTT	CASSLGQGAGSSTEAFF
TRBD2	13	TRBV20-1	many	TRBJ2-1	TGCAGTGCTCACCCGGGACTAGCGGGTGAGCAGTTCTTC	CSAHPGLAGEQFF
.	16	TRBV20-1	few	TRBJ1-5	TGCAGTGCTAGACCCCTCCCCAGGGGTGGGAATCAGCCCCAGCATTTT	CSARPLPRGGNQPQHF
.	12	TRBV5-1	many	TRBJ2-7	TGCGCCAGCAGCTCGGGGGATTACGAGCAGTACTTC	CASSSGDYEQYF
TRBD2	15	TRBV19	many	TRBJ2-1	TGTGCCAGCGGGCCGCTAGCGGGGCCTGGGAATGAGCAGTTCTTC	CASGPLAGPGNEQFF
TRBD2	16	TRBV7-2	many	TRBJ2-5	TGTGCCAGCAGCTTAGGGCCAGCGGGGAGGCAAGAGACCCAGTACTTC	CASSLGPAGRQETQYF
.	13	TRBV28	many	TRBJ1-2	TGTGCCAGCAGTTTTGGGGGCAGTATTGGCTACACCTTC	CASSFGGSIGYTF
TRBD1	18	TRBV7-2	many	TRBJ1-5	TGTGCCAGCAGCTTACTTCGACAGGGTAGGGATAGCAATCAGCCCCAGCATTTT	CASSLLRQGRDSNQPQHF
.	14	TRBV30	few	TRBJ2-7	TGTGCCTGGAGTGTACGGGGCGGTTCCTACGAGCAGTACTTC	CAWSVRGGSYEQYF
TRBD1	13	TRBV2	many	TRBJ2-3	TGTGCCAGCAACCGGGACAGGGGAGATACGCAGTATTTT	CASNRDRGDTQYF
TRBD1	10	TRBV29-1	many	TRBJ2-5	TGCAGCGCAGGGGGCGAGACCCAGTACTTC	CSAGGETQYF
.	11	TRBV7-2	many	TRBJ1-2	TGTGCCAGCAGCTTGACCAGGGGCTACACCTTC	CASSLTRGYTF
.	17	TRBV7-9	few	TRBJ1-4	TGTGCCAGCAGCCTTAGGGGGGTACAAGCAACTAATGAAAAACTGTTTTTT	CASSLRGVQATNEKLFF
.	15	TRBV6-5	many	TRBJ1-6	TGTGCCAGCAGTTACGGGGGGCAGGGAAATTCACCCCTCCACTTT	CASSYGGQGNSPLHF
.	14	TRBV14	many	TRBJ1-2	TGTGCCAGCAGCCAAGCGGCTAGGAACTATGGCTACACCTTC	CASSQAARNYGYTF
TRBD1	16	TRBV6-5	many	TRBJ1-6	TGTGCCAGCAGTTACTCCCAGGGACAGGGTAACTCACCCCTCCACTTT	CASSYSQGQGNSPLHF
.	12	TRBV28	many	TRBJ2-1	TGTGCCAGCAGCCTTTCGTCCAATGAGCAGTTCTTC	CASSLSSNEQFF
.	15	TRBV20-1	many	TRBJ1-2	TGCAGTGCTAGAGATCCAATACAGGGCGGCGGTGGCTACACCTTC	CSARDPIQGGGGYTF
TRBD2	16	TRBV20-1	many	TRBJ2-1	TGCAGTGCTAGGGGCGCGGGGGGCTACCAGGGCAATGAGCAGTTCTTC	CSARGAGGYQGNEQFF
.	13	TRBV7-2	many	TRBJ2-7	TGTGCCAGCAGCTTAGGGGTCGGTTACGAGCAGTACTTC	CASSLGVGYEQYF
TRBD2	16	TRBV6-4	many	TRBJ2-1	TGTGCCAGCACCCAAAGCGGGGGCGTACCTTGGGGTGAGCAGTTCTTC	CASTQSGGVPWGEQFF
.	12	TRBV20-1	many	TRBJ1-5	TGCAGTGCTAGAGATCAGGTGGTGCGCCAGCATTTT	CSARDQVVRQHF
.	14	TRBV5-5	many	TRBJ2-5	TGTGCCAGCAGGTCCGGGACTGACCAAGAGACCCAGTACTTC	CASRSGTDQETQYF
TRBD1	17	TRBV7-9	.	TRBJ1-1	TGTGCCAGCAGCGCGACCGGGACAGGGGGAATGAACACTGAAGCTTTCTTT	CASSATGTGGMNTEAFF
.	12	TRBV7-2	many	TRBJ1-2	TGTGCCAGCAGCTTAGTCGGGGGTGGCTACACCTTC	CASSLVGGGYTF
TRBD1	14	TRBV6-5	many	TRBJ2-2	TGTGCCAGCGGTTACAGGGGGAACACCGGGGAGCTGTTTTTT	CASGYRGNTGELFF
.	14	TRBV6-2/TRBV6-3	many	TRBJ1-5	TGTGCCAGCAAAACCTCTGGAATCAATCAGCCCCAGCATTTT	CASKTSGINQPQHF
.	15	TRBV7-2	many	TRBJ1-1	TGTGCCAGCAGCTTAGGGGCGGGGATGAACACTGAAGCTTTCTTT	CASSLGAGMNTEAFF
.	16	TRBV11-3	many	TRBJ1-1	TGTGCCAGCAGCTTTCGAGACAGAGTGGGTAACACTGAAGCTTTCTTT	CASSFRDRVGNTEAFF
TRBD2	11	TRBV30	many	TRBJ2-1	TGTGCCTGGAGTTGGGGGGGAGAGCAGTTCTTC	CAWSWGGEQFF
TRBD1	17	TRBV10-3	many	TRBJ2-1	TGTGCCATCAGTGAGTCGACAGGGGGGATCTTCTACAATGAGCAGTTCTTC	CAISESTGGIFYNEQFF
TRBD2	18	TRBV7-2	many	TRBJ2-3	TGTGCCAGCAGCTTAGGGGGTCTAGCGGGGGGCCTCACAGATACGCAGTATTTT	CASSLGGLAGGLTDTQYF
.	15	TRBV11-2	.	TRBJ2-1	TGTGCCAGCAGCTTGGACAGAATCTCCTACAATGAGCAGTTCTTC	CASSLDRISYNEQFF
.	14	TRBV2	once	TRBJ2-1	TGTGCCAGCAGTACCTCGGGACTGAACAATGAGCAGTTCTTC	CASSTSGLNNEQFF
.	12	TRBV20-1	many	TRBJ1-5	TGCAGTGCTAGCGATAGCAATCAGCCCCAGCATTTT	CSASDSNQPQHF